This T cell receptor (beta chain) was sequenced in a study of CD8 T cells in ankylosing spondylitis. Study results and caveats: What seemed typical of ankylosing spondylitis blood was a TCR beta motif built from several highly homologous variants. Reported data indicate significant enrichment of disease-linked clones within matched ankylosing spondylitis synovial fluid. CD8+ by phenotype, disease-linked clones were relatively rare in peripheral blood.

Libraries of TCR beta came from quantitative 5'-RACE with molecular barcodes. TCRdb re-called the 5' RACE reads with MiXCR, one entry per CDR3 protein. This sample has about 540,000 distinct CDR3 sequences; more than 9.5% occur once, and the top ten carry about 6.5%. This clonotype was counted ten times or more. The antigen is not known. The CDR3 consists of 13 residues. The V and J ends lost 2 bases and 6 bases respectively, with 9 bases between them. Sequencing used blood, either unsorted or a sorted T cell fraction (not recorded which). The J gene is TRBJ2-3, the V gene TRBV12-3 or TRBV12-4; D is unclear. The TCR originated in a male donor with ankylosing spondylitis. The CDR3 protein is CASSLQTADTQYF. The CDR3 nucleotides are TGTGCCAGCAGTTTACAGACGGCGGATACGCAGTATTTT.